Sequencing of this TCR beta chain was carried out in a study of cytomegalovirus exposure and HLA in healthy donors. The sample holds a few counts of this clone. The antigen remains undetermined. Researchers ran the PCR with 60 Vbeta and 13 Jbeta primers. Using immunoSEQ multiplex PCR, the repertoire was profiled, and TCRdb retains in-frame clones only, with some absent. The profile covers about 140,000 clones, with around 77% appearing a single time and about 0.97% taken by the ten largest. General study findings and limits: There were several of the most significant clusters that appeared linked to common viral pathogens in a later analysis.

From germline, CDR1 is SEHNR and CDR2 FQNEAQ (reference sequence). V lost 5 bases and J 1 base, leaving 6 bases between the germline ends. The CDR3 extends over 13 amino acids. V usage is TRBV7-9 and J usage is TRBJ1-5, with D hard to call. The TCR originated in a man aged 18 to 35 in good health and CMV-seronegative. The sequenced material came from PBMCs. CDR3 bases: TGTGCCAGCAGCGCGAGCAGCAATCAGCCCCAGCATTTT. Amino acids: CASSASSNQPQHF.